The present T cell receptor (beta chain) was sequenced within a study of T cells in Graves' hyperthyroidism and ophthalmopathy. About the study: Peripheral blood draws took place at initial diagnosis, ahead of any treatment. Findings and caveats of the study: Ophthalmopathy could be told apart from stable hyperthyroidism with a 13 V-J model. Blood held most thyroid clonotypes expanded above 0.001 frequency.

With respect to this clonotype: As yet, its antigen is unknown.

RNA transcripts gave rise to amplified TCR beta CDR3 regions. During a first-round RT-PCR of the TCR CDR3, the HTBI primer set was used. TCRdb re-analysed the multiplex PCR reads in MiXCR, keeping a single row per CDR3 protein. The table includes hundreds of thousands of distinct CDR3 sequences, approximately 15% detected once. The CDR3 totals 19 residues. The V gene's germline CDR1 is LGHDT and CDR2 YNNKEL (reference sequence). The junction had 8 bases not matched to a gene; V was cut back by 0 bases and J by 0 bases. Sequences were obtained from blood. The sequence derives from a woman aged 40-49 years with Graves' ophthalmopathy. The chain uses TRBV3-1 and TRBJ2-6, with 7 bases aligning to TRBD1. CDR3 residues: CASSQDRDSEFSGANVLTF. For the CDR3, the DNA is TGTGCCAGCAGCCAAGATAGGGACAGCGAATTCTCTGGGGCCAACGTCCTGACTTTC.